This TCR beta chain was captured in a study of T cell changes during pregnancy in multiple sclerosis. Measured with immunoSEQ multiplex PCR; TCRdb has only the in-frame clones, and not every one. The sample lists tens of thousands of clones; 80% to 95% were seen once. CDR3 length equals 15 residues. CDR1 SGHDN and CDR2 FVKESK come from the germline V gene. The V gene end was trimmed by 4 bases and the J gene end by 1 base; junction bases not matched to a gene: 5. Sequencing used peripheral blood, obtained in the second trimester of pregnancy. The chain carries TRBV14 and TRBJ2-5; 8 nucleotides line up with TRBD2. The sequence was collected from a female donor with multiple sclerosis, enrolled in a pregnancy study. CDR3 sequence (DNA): TGTGCCAGCAGCCTCCTAGCGGGCCTCCAAGAGACCCAGTACTTC. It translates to CASSLLAGLQETQYF.